This TCR beta chain originates from a study of T cells in Graves' hyperthyroidism and ophthalmopathy. It was RNA transcripts that yielded the amplified TCR beta CDR3 regions. In the first-round RT-PCR of the TCR CDR3, the HTBI primer set was used. TCRdb independently ran MiXCR on the multiplex PCR reads; one entry per CDR3 protein. The top ten hold approximately 8.4% of the sample, which has more than 600,000 distinct CDR3 sequences, about 16% seen once. This clonotype came up many times. Its antigen is not known. General observations from the study: From stable hyperthyroidism, ophthalmopathy was separated by a 13 V-J model.

The V gene's germline CDR1 is SGHRS and CDR2 YFSETQ. The ends were cut back, 4 bases at V and 1 base at J, with 9 bases in the middle. CDR3 length equals 14 residues. The TCR originated in a man younger than 30 with Graves' hyperthyroidism. Sequenced material: blood. The chain links TRBV5-1 to TRBJ1-3; TRBD1 might be the D (6 bases). This CDR3 is CASSTGPSGNTIYF. The CDR3 DNA is TGCGCCAGCAGCACAGGGCCTTCTGGAAACACCATATATTTT.